The 32 T cell receptor beta chains listed next were all sequenced from one sample in a study of blood T cell repertoires in COVID-19 (dated by TCRdb to 2018 to 2021). The protocol used for the library was the immunoSEQ multiplex PCR assay. The immuneACCESS repertoire file appears here via TCRdb, limited to in-frame rearrangements. These files lack a portion of the clones; in checked studies, under half of the deficit traces to unresolved V genes, and the cause of the others is not known. The sample table shows around 200,000 clones, and around 84% are seen once. Together, the top ten hold more than 5.5% of the sample. The sequenced sample consisted of peripheral blood. These receptors were taken from an elderly man with acute or convalescent COVID-19.

The J gene is TRBJ2-5, the V gene TRBV6-5, with TRBD1 matching 7 bases. Trimming cost V 6 bases and J 1 base; bases outside gene matches: 5. The germline V gene has CDR1 MNHEY and CDR2 SVGAGI. The CDR3 consists of 14 residues. The CDR3 here is CASRTGQVQETQYF. CDR3 DNA sequence: TGTGCCAGCAGGACCGGACAGGTCCAAGAGACCCAGTACTTC.

This chain uses TRBV4-1 with TRBJ1-5, with TRBD1 identical over 7 bases. The V gene's germline CDR1 is MGHRA and CDR2 YSYEKL. The V segment lost 3 bases and the J segment 5 bases; nucleotides outside the gene matches: 7. The CDR3 totals 15 residues. In DNA, the CDR3 is TGCGCCAGCAGCCATAGGACAGGTAGTGATCAGCCCCAGCATTTT. This codes for CASSHRTGSDQPQHF.

This chain links TRBV2 with TRBJ1-2; D is unresolved. The CDR3 extends over 14 amino acids. Trimming cost V 4 bases and J 7 bases, with 16 bases left between them. Germline-derived CDR1 and CDR2 are SNHLY and FYNNEI. The CDR3 nucleotides are TGTGCCAGCAGTGGGGCTATGGTAGAAGTTGGCTACACCTTC. Its protein product is CASSGAMVEVGYTF.

The chain carries TRBV5-5 and TRBJ2-4; 7 nucleotides agree with TRBD2. V shed 4 bases, J shed 7 bases, and the junction held 8 bases outside the gene matches. CDR3 length equals 14 residues. Germline loops: CDR1 SGHKS, CDR2 YYEKEE (reference sequence). CDR3 DNA: TGTGCCAGCAGCACACTGACTAGCCAGAACATTCAGTACTTC. It codes for CASSTLTSQNIQYF. The whole variable domain, filled in from reference TRBV5-5 and TRBJ2-4, reads DAGVTQSPTHLIKTRGQQVTLRCSPISGHKSVSWYQQVLGQGPQFIFQYYEKEERGRGNFPDRFSARQFPNYSSELNVNALLLGDSALYLCASSTLTSQNIQYFGAGTRLSVL.

V and J are TRBV6-5 and TRBJ2-5; the D gene is possibly TRBD2 (6 bases). Trimming pared 5 bases from V and 5 bases from J, leaving 12 bases between. The CDR3 length is 13 residues. The V gene's germline CDR1 is MNHEY and CDR2 SVGAGI. The CDR3 nucleotides read TGTGCCAGCAGTCAGGGACTTTTGGAGACCCAGTACTTC. Its translation is CASSQGLLETQYF.

The rearrangement joins TRBV5-4 to TRBJ2-1; 8 bases are a match to TRBD1. Per the germline V gene, CDR1 is SGHNT and CDR2 is YYREEE (reference sequence). V shed 0 bases, J shed 2 bases, and the junction held 1 base outside the gene matches. The CDR3 consists of 15 residues. The CDR3 region is CASSLGGQAYNEQFF. CDR3 coding DNA: TGTGCCAGCAGCTTGGGGGGACAGGCCTACAATGAGCAGTTCTTC.

The chain has TRBV25-1 and TRBJ2-1, with 8 bases aligning to TRBD2. CDR3 length: 16 residues. Germline V CDR1 and CDR2: MGHDK, SYGVNS. V gave up 2 bases and J gave up 4 bases; unmatched junction bases: 7. CDR3 residues: CASSEVTSGLYNEQFF. The DNA of the CDR3 is TGTGCCAGCAGTGAAGTAACTAGCGGATTATACAATGAGCAGTTCTTC.

The chain couples TRBV28 to TRBJ2-1; the match to TRBD2 covers 8 bases. This CDR3 spans 19 amino acids. Losses at the gene ends were 6 bases for V and 4 bases for J; bases not matched to a gene: 20. The V gene's germline CDR1 is MDHEN and CDR2 SYDVKM. The CDR3 sequence: CASRGGLEATVWRYNEQFF. The CDR3 nucleotides read TGTGCCAGCAGGGGGGGACTAGAGGCTACCGTTTGGCGTTACAATGAGCAGTTCTTC.

This chain connects TRBV5-5 to TRBJ1-1, with no clear D. The CDR3 spans 13 residues. Trimming removed 2 bases at V and 2 bases at J, with 7 bases between. Germline V gives CDR1 SGHKS, CDR2 YYEKEE (reference sequence). The CDR3 DNA is TGTGCCAGCAGCTTCGGGTCCAACACTGAAGCTTTCTTT. It codes for CASSFGSNTEAFF. The whole variable domain, remainder taken from reference TRBV5-5 and TRBJ1-1, is DAGVTQSPTHLIKTRGQQVTLRCSPISGHKSVSWYQQVLGQGPQFIFQYYEKEERGRGNFPDRFSARQFPNYSSELNVNALLLGDSALYLCASSFGSNTEAFFGQGTRLTVV.

The rearrangement joins TRBV11-2 to TRBJ2-3, with 7 bases that match TRBD1. The CDR3 consists of 13 residues. Germline V gene data show CDR1 as SGHAT and CDR2 as FQNNGV. After removal of 8 bases from V and 1 base from J, the junction contained 3 bases not matched to a gene. Written as DNA, the CDR3 is TGTGCCAGCTCCGGGACAGGCACAGATACGCAGTATTTT. Amino acids: CASSGTGTDTQYF.

This clone was found many times. The chain carries TRBV28 and TRBJ2-5, with a possible D match to TRBD1 (6 bases). Germline V gene lookup returns CDR1 MDHEN and CDR2 SYDVKM. CDR3 length: 13 amino acids. Trimming removed 8 bases from V and 1 base from J, with 11 bases in between. The DNA for the CDR3 is TGTGCCAGCCGTGGACAGATCCAAGAGACCCAGTACTTC. This translates into CASRGQIQETQYF.

This clone was counted a single time. This sequence joins TRBV27 and TRBJ2-2; 14 bases are shared with TRBD2. Germline CDR1 is MNHEY and CDR2 is SMNVEV (reference sequence). V shed 4 bases and J 2 bases; nucleotides not matched to a gene: 12. The CDR3 covers 20 residues. CDR3 region: CASSSFLIGTSGRNTGELFF. CDR3 DNA sequence: TGTGCCAGCAGTTCCTTTCTGATCGGGACTAGCGGGAGAAACACCGGGGAGCTGTTTTTT.

The V call is TRBV29-1, the J call TRBJ2-2, with D possibly matching TRBD1 (6 bases). From germline, CDR1 is SQVTM and CDR2 ANQGSEA. Trimming left V 7 bases short and J 4 bases short, with 19 bases between. The CDR3 length is 15 residues. The chain's CDR3 is CSAPLSSGVTGELFF. The CDR3 DNA sequence: TGCAGCGCCCCGTTGTCTTCAGGGGTCACCGGGGAGCTGTTTTTT.

In its sample, this clone was seen once. The chain employs TRBV7-2 and TRBJ2-5, with D possibly being TRBD2 (6 bases). The CDR3 sequence is 14 residues long. Trimming shortened V by 8 bases and J by 1 base, and 14 bases separated the two germline ends. CDR1 is SGHTA and CDR2 is FQGNSA in the germline V gene. CDR3 nucleotides: TGTGCCAGCGCCCCGGGACTCCTCCAAGAGACCCAGTACTTC. It yields the protein CASAPGLLQETQYF.

The chain links TRBV18 to TRBJ2-6, with 10 bases that match TRBD1. Germline trimming cut 6 bases from V and 2 bases from J; bases unmatched to any gene: 7. Looked up from germline, CDR1 is KGHSH and CDR2 is LQKENI. The length of the CDR3 is 17 residues. CDR3 loop: CASSRGTGEPGANVLTF. The DNA for the CDR3 is TGTGCCAGCTCCCGTGGGACAGGGGAACCTGGGGCCAACGTCCTGACTTTC.

This chain connects TRBV5-6 to TRBJ1-2; 12 bases align to TRBD1. The CDR3 spans 15 residues. The germline gives CDR1 SGHDT, CDR2 YYEEEE. V gave up 4 bases and J gave up 6 bases; unmatched junction bases: 7. CDR3 sequence reads: CASSLPGQGANGYTF. The CDR3 DNA is TGTGCCAGCAGCCTACCGGGACAGGGGGCGAATGGCTACACCTTC.

This clone occurred once. CDR3 DNA: TGTGCCAGCAGTGGGACAGGACCAGGCAATCAGCCCCAGCATTTT. Translated: CASSGTGPGNQPQHF. The rearrangement links TRBV2 to TRBJ1-5; 7 bases agree with TRBD1. CDR3 length: 15 residues. The germline gives CDR1 SNHLY, CDR2 FYNNEI. J was trimmed by 2 bases and V by 4 bases; bases with no gene match: 5.

The chain has TRBV27 and TRBJ1-1; 8 bases match TRBD1. The junction had 9 bases not matched to a gene; V was cut back by 5 bases and J by 4 bases. The germline gives CDR1 MNHEY, CDR2 SMNVEV (reference sequence). The CDR3 contains 15 residues. The CDR3 DNA sequence: TGTGCCAGCAGTCCCTTGGGACAGGTCGGCACTGAAGCTTTCTTT. It specifies CASSPLGQVGTEAFF.

The chain combines TRBV11-2 with TRBJ2-2; D may be TRBD1 (7 bases). CDR1 and CDR2 from the germline V gene are SGHAT and FQNNGV. Trimming removed 5 bases at V and 4 bases at J, with 14 bases between. The CDR3 consists of 15 residues. CDR3 DNA sequence: TGTGCCAGCAGCGCAGGGGGGCGAGGCACCGGGGAGCTGTTTTTT. Amino acid sequence: CASSAGGRGTGELFF.

The rearrangement joins TRBV29-1 to TRBJ1-3, with a tentative D call TRBD1 (5 bases). CDR1 and CDR2 (germline): SQVTM, ANQGSEA. This CDR3 has 13 amino acids. Trimming pared 1 base from V and 4 bases from J, leaving 8 bases between. The CDR3 loop reads CSVEGTLGNTIYF. CDR3 bases: TGCAGCGTTGAAGGGACATTGGGAAACACCATATATTTT.

This clone has only a few counts. The chain links TRBV5-8 to TRBJ1-3, with D perhaps matching TRBD1 (5 bases). The CDR3 is 19 amino acids. V was cut by 2 bases and J by 4 bases, with 25 bases left in between. The germline V gene has CDR1 SGHTS and CDR2 YDEGEE. The CDR3 sequence: CASSLWRPPFKTEGNTIYF. The DNA for the CDR3 is TGTGCCAGCAGCTTATGGCGGCCCCCTTTCAAGACAGAGGGAAACACCATATATTTT.

This chain joins TRBV3-1 (or the pseudogene TRBV3-2) and TRBJ2-5, with 8 bases identical to TRBD1. V lost 5 bases, J lost 7 bases, and 12 bases stayed unmatched. Germline lookup yields CDR1 LGHDT and CDR2 YNNKEL (reference sequence). The CDR3 loop spans 15 amino acids. The CDR3 coding sequence is TGTGCCAGCAGCGGGTCCGGGACAGGTTTGAGGACCCAGTACTTC. As protein: CASSGSGTGLRTQYF.

The chain couples TRBV3-1 (or the pseudogene TRBV3-2) to TRBJ1-5, with D tentatively TRBD1 (5 bases). Germline V gene sequence: CDR1 LGHDT, CDR2 YNNKEL (reference sequence). V was trimmed by 6 bases and J by 7 bases, leaving 19 bases between them. This CDR3 is 15 amino acids long. CDR3 bases: TGTGCCAGCAGACTATCCGGGGGAGAAGGCCAGCCCCAGCATTTT. Its translation is CASRLSGGEGQPQHF.

V usage is TRBV6-2 or TRBV6-3 and J usage is TRBJ2-1; TRBD2 aligns across 9 bases. Germline CDR1 and CDR2: MNHEY and SVGEGT. J gave up 1 base and V 0 bases, and 16 bases lay outside the gene matches. The CDR3 runs to 21 residues. CDR3 in amino acids: CASSYSGIGMAGGSSYNEQFF. The CDR3 bases are TGTGCCAGCAGTTACTCGGGTATAGGGATGGCGGGAGGGTCGTCCTACAATGAGCAGTTCTTC.

V usage is TRBV18 and J usage is TRBJ1-4, with D possibly being TRBD1 (5 bases). Germline assignment: CDR1 KGHSH and CDR2 LQKENI. The CDR3 runs to 14 residues. Trimming left V 4 bases short and J 0 bases short, with 6 bases between. CDR3 in DNA: TGTGCCAGCTCACGGGGGGCAACTAATGAAAAACTGTTTTTT. It codes for CASSRGATNEKLFF.

The chain couples TRBV21-1 to TRBJ2-7; the listed D gene, TRBD2, was not tested against the DNA. TRBV21-1 is designated a pseudogene. This CDR3 is built from 17 residues. The CDR3 region is CASSKFRTSGSRYEQYF. The CDR3, as DNA: TGTGCCAGCAGCAAATTCCGGACTAGCGGGAGTAGGTACGAGCAGTACTTC.

V and J are TRBV10-3 and TRBJ1-4, with 9 bases identical to TRBD1. The V segment lost 11 bases and the J segment 0 bases; nucleotides outside the gene matches: 10. The germline V gene encodes CDR1 ENHRY and CDR2 SYGVKD. The CDR3 totals 16 residues. The CDR3 DNA is TGTGCCCGTGTCCCGGGACAGGGTTCAACTAATGAAAAACTGTTTTTT. Encoded protein: CARVPGQGSTNEKLFF.

The chain has TRBV5-8 and TRBJ1-2; D gene unclear. With 1 base removed from V and 4 bases from J, the gap between germline ends came to 11 bases. The CDR3 runs 14 residues. Germline CDR1 and CDR2: SGHTS and YDEGEE. CDR3 sequence reads: CASSLSRQSYGYTF. The CDR3, as DNA: TGTGCCAGCAGCTTGAGTCGCCAGTCCTATGGCTACACCTTC.

The CDR3 sequence is CASSLLGLAGGGYEQFF. The CDR3 DNA follows: TGCGCCAGCAGCTTGCTCGGACTAGCGGGAGGGGGGTATGAGCAGTTCTTC. V usage is TRBV5-1 and J usage is TRBJ2-1; the match to TRBD2 covers 15 bases. Trimming at V came to 1 base and at J to 8 bases, leaving 7 bases not matched to a gene. Germline V gene sequence: CDR1 SGHRS, CDR2 YFSETQ. This CDR3 is 17 amino acids long.

The J gene is TRBJ1-2, the V gene TRBV6-5; no firm D call. The CDR3 is 15 residues long. Germline assignment: CDR1 MNHEY and CDR2 SVGAGI. The V end lost 2 bases, the J end lost 1 base, and 11 bases lay between the germline ends. The CDR3 DNA follows: TGTGCCAGCAGTTACGCCAGATCCAATAACTATGGCTACACCTTC. It codes for CASSYARSNNYGYTF.

This clone was detected only a few times. V gene TRBV3-1 (or the pseudogene TRBV3-2) combines with J gene TRBJ2-6, with 10 positions matching TRBD1. Germline V gene data show CDR1 as LGHDT and CDR2 as YNNKEL (reference sequence). The CDR3 is 17 amino acids. The J segment lost 2 bases and the V segment lost 4 bases, leaving 5 bases of the junction unmatched. The CDR3 sequence is CASSPGQGWAGANVLTF. CDR3 sequence (DNA): TGTGCCAGCAGCCCGGGACAGGGGTGGGCTGGGGCCAACGTCCTGACTTTC.

J is TRBJ2-7 and V is TRBV28; the match to TRBD1 covers 8 bases. The trim removed 6 bases at V and 0 bases at J, leaving 10 bases unmatched. Germline V gene lookup returns CDR1 MDHEN and CDR2 SYDVKM. CDR3 length: 16 amino acids. This CDR3 is CASSSPGTGRSYEQYF. The CDR3 region has the DNA TGTGCCAGCAGCTCACCCGGGACAGGTCGCTCCTACGAGCAGTACTTC.